This T cell receptor beta chain was captured in a study of T cell responses to AZD1222 COVID-19 vaccine (dated by TCRdb to the early 2020s). About the study as a whole: A total of 240 or so trial participants underwent TCR sequencing, of whom 207 had received two doses of AZD1222 and roughly 26 had received two doses of the MenACWY control vaccine. Trial participants were enrolled into age subgroups of 18-55, 56-69 and 70-plus years, which contained roughly 140, 27 and 60 TCR-sequenced participants, respectively. Broad study findings and their caveats: Vaccine-associated CD4 TCRs spanned the whole spike protein, with dominant responses in regions 160-218 and 743-854. Nearly half of unique spike-specific TCRs reportedly recognized epitopes outside regions mutated in the B.1.351 and B.1.1.7 variants. Because no day 14 peak-response samples were available, the repertoires could be characterized only after the peak T cell response. Participants were mostly white British, with more females than males. The authors suggested clonal diversity may have been underestimated. After two AZD1222 doses, both the breadth and the depth of spike-specific TCRs were significantly higher than at day 0 and than in MenACWY recipients. Conclusions about previously exposed vaccinees are limited because only five or six AZD1222 recipients were SARS-CoV-2 seropositive at baseline. The 56-69-year group was small, and its depth increase did not reach significance, likely because of low power.

The CDR3 regions of human TCRbeta chains were subjected to immunosequencing. The authors' pipeline ran thus. Repertoire TCRs were matched against a reference library of SARS-CoV-2-specific TCRs generated with the MIRA antigen-specificity platform. Breadth was defined as the fraction of unique TCRs that were SARS-CoV-2-associated, and depth was defined as the fraction of total T cells that were SARS-CoV-2-associated. Using the MIRA data, every spike-specific TCR was mapped to the spike region that the TCR reacted to and assigned to either a CD4 or a CD8 class. Log10-transformed breadth and depth values were compared by one-way ANOVA with Sidak's multiple comparisons tests. In its TCRdb copy, this immuneACCESS table keeps in-frame sequences only and misses some clones. Where compared with another copy, unresolved V genes explain less than half of these, and the others have no known cause. The V and J calls and the clone size are those of that table, but D and trimming were determined from the DNA. Recorded for this sample are 150,000 to 200,000 clones; 92% of them occurred a single time. 1% to 1.5% of the sample lies in the top ten.

This sample's time point label indicates: about 28 days (+/-7) after the second vaccine dose. AZD1222 recipients whose second dose came at about 4 weeks and those whose second dose came at about 12 weeks were combined into one group, since spike-specific TCR depth and breadth did not differ between the two schedules. Samples from vaccinated people were obtained from the UK trials COV001 and COV002, which included a single-blind randomized controlled phase 2/3 trial of AZD1222 (ChAdOx1 nCoV-19) in healthy adults. Trial participant PBMC samples were collected at day 0 and day 28 after the second dose for TCRbeta chain sequencing. V loses 0 bases, J loses 0 bases, and the germline ends lie 6 bases apart. Taken from cysteine to phenylalanine, the CDR3 has 14 residues. Only CDR3 DNA is held: 42 bases, read in frame from base 1. CDR1 and CDR2, looked up from the germline V gene, are SGHAT and FQNNGV. The table lists this clone with a count of one. This receptor's antigen is unknown. No clone much larger than this one lies a single base away; base qualities are absent.

Here the chain combines TRBV11-2 and TRBJ2-7; a confident D gene designation cannot be given. The sample in question was peripheral blood, obtained 28 days after the second AZD1222 dose. The receptor was derived from an adult who received the AZD1222 COVID-19 vaccine. The CDR3 region has the sequence CASSLDIVSYEQYF. The DNA reads TGTGCCAGCAGCTTAGATATCGTCTCCTACGAGCAGTACTTC.